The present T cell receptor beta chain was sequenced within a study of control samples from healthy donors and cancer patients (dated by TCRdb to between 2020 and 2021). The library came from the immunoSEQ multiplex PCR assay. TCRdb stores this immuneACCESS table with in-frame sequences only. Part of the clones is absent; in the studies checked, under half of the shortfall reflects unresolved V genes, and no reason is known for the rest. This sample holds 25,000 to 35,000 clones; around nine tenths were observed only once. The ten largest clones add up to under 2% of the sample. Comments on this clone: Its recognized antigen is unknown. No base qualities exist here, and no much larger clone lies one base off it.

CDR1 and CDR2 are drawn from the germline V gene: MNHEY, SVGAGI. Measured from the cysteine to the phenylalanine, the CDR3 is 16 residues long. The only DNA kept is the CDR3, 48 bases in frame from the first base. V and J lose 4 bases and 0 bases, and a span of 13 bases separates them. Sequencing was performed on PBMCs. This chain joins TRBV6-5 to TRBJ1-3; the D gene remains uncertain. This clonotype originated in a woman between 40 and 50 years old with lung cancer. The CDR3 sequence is CASSSPTANSGNTIYF. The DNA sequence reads TGTGCCAGCAGTTCGCCCACGGCTAACTCTGGAAACACCATATATTTT.